This T cell receptor (beta chain) was found in a study of blood T cells in healthy people across ages. This CDR3 is 15 amino acids long. V lost 2 bases, J lost 6 bases, and 4 bases stayed unmatched. Germline V gene sequence: CDR1 SGHKS, CDR2 YYEKEE (reference sequence). They isolated at least 6 million PBMCs from each sample. This clonotype was seen a handful of times. The second PCR ran about 6 to 12 cycles with a sample-barcoded 5' primer and J-beta primers. TCRdb itself ran the 5' RACE reads through MiXCR, one entry per CDR3 protein. The sample gives 700,000 or so distinct CDR3 sequences, 20% to 25% of which show up once; around 21% is in the top ten.

The V gene is TRBV5-5, the J gene TRBJ2-1; 11 bases line up with TRBD2. The TCR was taken from a man between 65 and 80 years old in good health. Sequenced input: blood. The CDR3 sequence: CASSFSGRASNEQFF. Here the CDR3 DNA reads TGTGCCAGCAGCTTTAGCGGGAGGGCCTCCAATGAGCAGTTCTTC. The complete variable domain, with remaining parts taken from reference TRBV5-5 and TRBJ2-1, reads DAGVTQSPTHLIKTRGQQVTLRCSPISGHKSVSWYQQVLGQGPQFIFQYYEKEERGRGNFPDRFSARQFPNYSSELNVNALLLGDSALYLCASSFSGRASNEQFFGPGTRLTVL.